Listed here is a single T cell receptor (beta chain). Germline V lookup: CDR1 SNHLY, CDR2 FYNNEI. This CDR3 region has 15 residues. With 6 bases clipped from V and 0 bases from J, the junction kept 8 bases outside the gene matches. Per the original methods: The assay estimated nucleated cells by amplifying reference gene primers. Here immunoSEQ multiplex PCR was the method, and the copy in TCRdb shows in-frame clones only, minus some. That table supplies the V and J calls and clone size; D and trimming were determined from the DNA. The sample holds tens of thousands of clones; around nine tenths are singletons and the top ten take 5% to 7%. This sample stems from a study of blood T cell repertoires in COVID-19. Study-wide background: Samples came from the United States, Italy and Spain, spanning acute and convalescent COVID-19. The cDNA or gDNA used as material had been derived from T cells, B-cell-depleted T cells, or PBMCs.

V and J are TRBV2 and TRBJ2-7, with 7 nucleotides matching TRBD1. The sample comprised peripheral blood. The clonotype originates from a human donor in a cohort sampled during active COVID-19. For the CDR3, the DNA is TGTGCCAGCAGAGAGGGGACAGATAGCTCCTACGAGCAGTACTTC. This sequence encodes CASREGTDSSYEQYF.